This T cell receptor beta chain was recorded in a study of CD8+ T cells in alopecia areata. Study-wide context: Oral tofacitinib (5 to 10 mg twice daily) was administered to treated patients.

Germline V gene sequence: CDR1 SGHRS, CDR2 YFSETQ. The CDR3 length is 16 residues. Trimming took off 0 bases at V and 0 bases at J, with 13 bases between the two ends. Extraction and reverse transcription of RNA yielded cDNA as the sequencing template. Assay used: immunoSEQ multiplex PCR; TCRdb lists only in-frame clones, some missing. The sample lists around 86,000 clones, about 71% seen once, with roughly a sixth in the top ten. Whole-study results and caveats: The treated group had a single nonresponder, limiting CD8+ expansion-response conclusions. Scalp and blood retained many expanded lesional clones during tofacitinib.

This clone came up once. What it recognizes is unknown. Treatment reported: oral pan-JAK inhibitor, 5-10 mg twice daily. The material sequenced was CD8+ T cells sorted from blood, taken at approximately week 42, from a patient treated with tofacitinib. This TCR came from a human donor with alopecia areata. The rearrangement joins TRBV5-1 to TRBJ2-7; D unclear. CDR3 DNA sequence: TGCGCCAGCAGCTTGGCTCCCAGGTCAAGCTCCTACGAGCAGTACTTC. It is translated as CASSLAPRSSSYEQYF.